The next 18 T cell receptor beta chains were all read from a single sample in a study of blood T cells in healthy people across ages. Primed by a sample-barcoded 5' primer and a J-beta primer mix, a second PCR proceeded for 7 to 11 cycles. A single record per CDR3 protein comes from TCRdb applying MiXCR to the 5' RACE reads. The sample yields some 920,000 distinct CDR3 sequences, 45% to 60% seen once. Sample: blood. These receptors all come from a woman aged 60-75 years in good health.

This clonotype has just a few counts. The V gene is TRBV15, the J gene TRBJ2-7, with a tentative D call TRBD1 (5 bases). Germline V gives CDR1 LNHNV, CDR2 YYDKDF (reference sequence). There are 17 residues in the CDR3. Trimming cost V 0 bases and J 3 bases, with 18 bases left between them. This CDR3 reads CATSRDDYWGSDYEQYF. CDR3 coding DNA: TGTGCCACCAGCAGAGACGATTACTGGGGCAGCGACTACGAGCAGTACTTC.

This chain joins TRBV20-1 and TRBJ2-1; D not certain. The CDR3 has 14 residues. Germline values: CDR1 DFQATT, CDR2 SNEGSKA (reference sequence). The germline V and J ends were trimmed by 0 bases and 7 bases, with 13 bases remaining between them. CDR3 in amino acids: CSARDPNGRNEQFF. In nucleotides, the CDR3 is TGCAGTGCTAGAGATCCGAACGGACGGAATGAGCAGTTCTTC.

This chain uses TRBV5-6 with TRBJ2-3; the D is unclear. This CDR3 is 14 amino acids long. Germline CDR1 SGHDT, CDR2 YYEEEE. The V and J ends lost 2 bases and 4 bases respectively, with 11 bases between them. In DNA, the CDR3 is TGTGCCAGCAGCTTTGCTGGAGTAGCAGATACGCAGTATTTT. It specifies CASSFAGVADTQYF.

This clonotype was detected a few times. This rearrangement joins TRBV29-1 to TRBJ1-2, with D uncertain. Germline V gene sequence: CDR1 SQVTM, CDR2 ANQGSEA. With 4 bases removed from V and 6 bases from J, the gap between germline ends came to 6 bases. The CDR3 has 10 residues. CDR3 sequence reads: CSVAGNGYTF. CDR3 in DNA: TGCAGCGTTGCCGGGAATGGCTACACCTTC.

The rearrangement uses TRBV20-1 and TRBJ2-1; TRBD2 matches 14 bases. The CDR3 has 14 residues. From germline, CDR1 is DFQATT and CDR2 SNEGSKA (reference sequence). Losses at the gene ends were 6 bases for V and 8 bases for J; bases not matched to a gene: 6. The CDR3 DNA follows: TGCAGTGCCTGGACTAGCGGGAGGAGTTATGAGCAGTTCTTC. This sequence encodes CSAWTSGRSYEQFF.

The CDR3 sequence is CASSLNTGGGSTDTQYF. In DNA form, the CDR3 reads TGTGCCAGCAGCTTAAATACTGGGGGCGGAAGCACAGATACGCAGTATTTT. The chain combines TRBV7-2 with TRBJ2-3; TRBD1 is a possible D gene (6 bases). Germline CDR1 reads SGHTA; CDR2 reads FQGNSA. Trimming shortened V by 2 bases and J by 0 bases, and 15 bases separated the two germline ends. The CDR3 sequence is 17 residues long.

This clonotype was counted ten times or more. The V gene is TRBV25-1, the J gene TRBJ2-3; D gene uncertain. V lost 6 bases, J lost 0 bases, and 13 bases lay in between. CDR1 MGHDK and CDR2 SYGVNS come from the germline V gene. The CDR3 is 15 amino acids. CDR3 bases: TGTGCCAGCAGCCACGGACGGAGAAGCACAGATACGCAGTATTTT. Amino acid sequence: CASSHGRRSTDTQYF.

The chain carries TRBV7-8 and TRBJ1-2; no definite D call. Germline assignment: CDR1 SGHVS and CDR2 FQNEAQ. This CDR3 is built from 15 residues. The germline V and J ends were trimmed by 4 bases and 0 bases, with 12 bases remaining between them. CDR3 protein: CASSSRGGTNYGYTF. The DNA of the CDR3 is TGTGCCAGCAGCTCCCGGGGAGGGACTAACTATGGCTACACCTTC.

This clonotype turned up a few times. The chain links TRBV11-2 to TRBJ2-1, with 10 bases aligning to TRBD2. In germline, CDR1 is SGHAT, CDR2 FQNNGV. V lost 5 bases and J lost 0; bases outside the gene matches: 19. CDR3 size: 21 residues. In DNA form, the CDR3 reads TGTGCCAGCAGCATACTCCCCGTGGGGACTAGCGTTTCGAGCTCCTACAATGAGCAGTTCTTC. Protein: CASSILPVGTSVSSSYNEQFF. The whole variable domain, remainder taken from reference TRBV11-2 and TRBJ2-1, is EAGVAQSPRYKIIEKRQSVAFWCNPISGHATLYWYQQILGQGPKLLIQFQNNGVVDDSQLPKDRFSAERLKGVDSTLKIQPAKLEDSAVYLCASSILPVGTSVSSSYNEQFFGPGTRLTVL.

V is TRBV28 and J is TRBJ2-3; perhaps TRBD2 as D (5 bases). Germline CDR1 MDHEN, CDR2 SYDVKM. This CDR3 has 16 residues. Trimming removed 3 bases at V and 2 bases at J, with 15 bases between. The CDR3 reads CASSLAGNHLTDTQYF. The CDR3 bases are TGTGCCAGCAGTTTGGCGGGTAATCATCTCACAGATACGCAGTATTTT.

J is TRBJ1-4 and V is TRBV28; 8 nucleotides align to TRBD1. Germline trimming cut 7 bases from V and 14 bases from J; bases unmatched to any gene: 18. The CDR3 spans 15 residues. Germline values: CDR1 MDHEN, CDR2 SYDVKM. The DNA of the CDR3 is TGTGCCAGCAAGGGCCCCGGGACAGGCCATATCGGGCTGTTTTTT. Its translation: CASKGPGTGHIGLFF.

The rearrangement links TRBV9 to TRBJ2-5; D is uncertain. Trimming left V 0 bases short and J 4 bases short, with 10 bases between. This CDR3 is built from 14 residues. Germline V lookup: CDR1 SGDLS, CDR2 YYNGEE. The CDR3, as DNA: TGTGCCAGCAGCGTAGGTGGGTGGGCAGAGACCCAGTACTTC. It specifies CASSVGGWAETQYF.

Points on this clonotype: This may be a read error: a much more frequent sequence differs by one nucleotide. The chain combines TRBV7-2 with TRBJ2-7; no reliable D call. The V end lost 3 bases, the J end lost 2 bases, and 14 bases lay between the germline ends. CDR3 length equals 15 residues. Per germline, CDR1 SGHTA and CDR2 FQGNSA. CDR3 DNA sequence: TGTGCCAGCAGCTTGATTTGGCCAGCTCCCTACGAGCAGTACTTC. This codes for CASSLIWPAPYEQYF.

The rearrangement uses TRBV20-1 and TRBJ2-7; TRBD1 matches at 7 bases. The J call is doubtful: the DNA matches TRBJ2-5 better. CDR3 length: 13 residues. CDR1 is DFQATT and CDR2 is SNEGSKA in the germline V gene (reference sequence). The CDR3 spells CSASSTGEETQYF. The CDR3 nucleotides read TGCAGTGCTAGTAGTACAGGGGAGGAGACCCAGTACTTC.

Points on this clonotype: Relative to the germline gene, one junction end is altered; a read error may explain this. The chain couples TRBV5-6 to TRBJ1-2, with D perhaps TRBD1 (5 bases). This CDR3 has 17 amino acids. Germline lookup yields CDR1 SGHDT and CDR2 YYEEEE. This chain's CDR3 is CASSPRDVRFERRGYAF. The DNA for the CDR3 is TGTGCCAGCAGCCCCCGGGACGTCCGTTTCGAACGCCGGGGCTACGCCTTC.

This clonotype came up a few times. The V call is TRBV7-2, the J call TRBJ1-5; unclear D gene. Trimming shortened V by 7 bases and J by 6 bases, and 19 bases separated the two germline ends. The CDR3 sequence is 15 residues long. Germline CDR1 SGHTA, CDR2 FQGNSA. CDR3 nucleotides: TGTGCCAGCACCATCCCTACCAAGGGCCTTCAGCCCCAGCATTTT. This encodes CASTIPTKGLQPQHF.

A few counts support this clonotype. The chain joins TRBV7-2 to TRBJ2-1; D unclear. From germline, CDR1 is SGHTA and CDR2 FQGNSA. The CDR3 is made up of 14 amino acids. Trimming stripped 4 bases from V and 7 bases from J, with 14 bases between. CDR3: CASSSVAAGNEQFF. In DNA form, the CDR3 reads TGTGCCAGCAGCTCCGTGGCCGCTGGGAATGAGCAGTTCTTC.

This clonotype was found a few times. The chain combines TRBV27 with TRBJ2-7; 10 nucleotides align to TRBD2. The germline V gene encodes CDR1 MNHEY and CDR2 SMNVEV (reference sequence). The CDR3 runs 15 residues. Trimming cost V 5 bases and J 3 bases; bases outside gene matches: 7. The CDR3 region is CASSPQREGLYEQYF. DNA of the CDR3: TGTGCCAGCAGTCCGCAGCGGGAGGGCCTCTACGAGCAGTACTTC.